These 29 T cell receptor beta chains were sequenced from one sample in a study of somatic mutations in cytotoxic T cells in rheumatoid arthritis. Only in-frame clones appear in the TCRdb table, and some are missing; sequencing was by immunoSEQ multiplex PCR. The sample consists of about 29,000 clones, about 87% of them appearing once. Sequenced input: CD8+ T cells sorted from blood. Source of these receptors: an adult with rheumatoid arthritis.

The gene calls are TRBV9 and TRBJ2-7, with 8 nucleotides matching TRBD1. The CDR3 covers 15 residues. The junction had 7 bases not matched to a gene; V was cut back by 3 bases and J by 2 bases. Germline CDR1 reads SGDLS; CDR2 reads YYNGEE. The CDR3 is CASSATTGGAYEQYF. As DNA, the CDR3 is TGTGCCAGCAGCGCTACAACAGGGGGAGCCTACGAGCAGTACTTC.

In this sample, this clone turned up a few times. This sequence joins TRBV11-2 and TRBJ1-6, with 10 bases matching TRBD1. The V segment lost 0 bases and the J segment 7 bases; nucleotides outside the gene matches: 12. Germline assignment: CDR1 SGHAT and CDR2 FQNNGV. CDR3 length equals 19 residues. CDR3 amino acids: CASSLEAFFRDRGNSPLHF. CDR3 coding DNA: TGTGCCAGCAGCTTAGAAGCGTTCTTTCGGGACAGGGGAAATTCACCCCTCCACTTT. The entire variable domain, with the rest obtained from reference TRBV11-2 and TRBJ1-6, is as follows: EAGVAQSPRYKIIEKRQSVAFWCNPISGHATLYWYQQILGQGPKLLIQFQNNGVVDDSQLPKDRFSAERLKGVDSTLKIQPAKLEDSAVYLCASSLEAFFRDRGNSPLHFGNGTRLTVT.

This clone was seen a few times. The V call is TRBV4-2, the J call TRBJ1-3, with no clear D. The germline V gene has CDR1 LGHNA and CDR2 YNFKEQ. Trimming removed 1 base at V and 0 bases at J, with 7 bases between. This CDR3 is built from 15 residues. CDR3 amino acids: CASSQAWFSGNTIYF. The CDR3 DNA sequence: TGTGCCAGCAGCCAAGCGTGGTTCTCTGGAAACACCATATATTTT.

The chain employs TRBV6-1 and TRBJ2-1; possible D gene TRBD2, 6 bases. Trimming removed 4 bases from V and 2 bases from J, with 12 bases in between. Germline CDR1 is MNHNS and CDR2 is SASEGT. The CDR3 extends over 15 amino acids. The CDR3: CASSGGDSPYNEQFF. The DNA of the CDR3 is TGTGCCAGCAGTGGCGGGGACTCCCCCTACAATGAGCAGTTCTTC.

V gene TRBV29-1 combines with J gene TRBJ2-5; TRBD2 might be the D (6 bases). V was clipped by 3 bases and J by 6 bases, with 14 bases between them. Looked up from germline, CDR1 is SQVTM and CDR2 is ANQGSEA. The CDR3 extends over 13 amino acids. The CDR3 loop is CSVDLEGMKTQYF. For the CDR3, the DNA is TGCAGCGTTGATCTGGAGGGGATGAAGACCCAGTACTTC.

The rearrangement uses TRBV6-1 and TRBJ2-1, with no clear D. Germline V gene data show CDR1 as MNHNS and CDR2 as SASEGT. Trimming removed 1 base at V and 6 bases at J, with 4 bases between. There are 12 residues in the CDR3. This chain's CDR3 is CASSEGINEQFF. In DNA form, the CDR3 reads TGTGCCAGCAGTGAAGGAATCAATGAGCAGTTCTTC.

The chain has TRBV6-6 and TRBJ1-2, with a weak D call TRBD1 (6 bases). In germline, CDR1 is MNHNY, CDR2 SVGAGI (reference sequence). V dropped 1 base and J dropped 8 bases, with 20 bases sitting between them. The CDR3 loop spans 16 amino acids. The CDR3 protein is CASSYFPHRDISGYTF. The CDR3 bases are TGTGCCAGCAGTTACTTCCCCCACAGGGATATAAGCGGCTACACCTTC.

The J gene is TRBJ2-3, the V gene TRBV28; D perhaps matches TRBD1 (6 bases). V gave up 4 bases and J gave up 1 base, with 12 bases separating them. The germline V gene has CDR1 MDHEN and CDR2 SYDVKM. This CDR3 is built from 15 residues. DNA of the CDR3: TGTGCCAGCAGTTCTCCCAGACAGGGCACAGATACGCAGTATTTT. Amino acids: CASSSPRQGTDTQYF.

This chain connects TRBV2 to TRBJ2-1; TRBD2 agrees at 7 bases. The CDR3 runs 16 residues. CDR1 and CDR2 from the germline V gene are SNHLY and FYNNEI. Losses at the gene ends were 5 bases for V and 5 bases for J; bases not matched to a gene: 12. DNA of the CDR3: TGTGCCAGCAGTCTGGCTGGGGCGGGAGAAGACAATGAGCAGTTCTTC. It encodes CASSLAGAGEDNEQFF.

The gene calls are TRBV18 and TRBJ2-7; 7 bases agree with TRBD1. The CDR3 extends over 16 amino acids. V lost 3 bases and J lost 0; bases outside the gene matches: 8. Germline V gives CDR1 KGHSH, CDR2 LQKENI. The CDR3 nucleotides read TGTGCCAGCTCACCTCCTCCGGGACAGAGCTCCTACGAGCAGTACTTC. As protein: CASSPPPGQSSYEQYF.

This clone was counted between two and nine times. V usage is TRBV4-2 and J usage is TRBJ2-7; TRBD2 matches at 7 bases. The CDR3 has 16 amino acids. Germline assignment: CDR1 LGHNA and CDR2 YNFKEQ. Trimming removed 1 base from V and 5 bases from J; junction bases left unmatched: 11. CDR3 amino acids: CASSQVVGGDSNEQYF. CDR3 sequence (DNA): TGTGCCAGCAGCCAAGTAGTGGGGGGGGACTCTAACGAGCAGTACTTC.

This rearrangement joins TRBV5-6 to TRBJ2-7; no clear D. The CDR3 totals 14 residues. The V end lost 5 bases, the J end lost 0 bases, and 12 bases lay between the germline ends. From germline, CDR1 is SGHDT and CDR2 YYEEEE. CDR3 coding DNA: TGTGCCAGCAGTCCCGCAGAGTTCTCCTACGAGCAGTACTTC. This translates into CASSPAEFSYEQYF.

The chain employs TRBV9 and TRBJ2-7; a weak D match, TRBD2 (5 bases). Trimming pared 4 bases from V and 0 bases from J, leaving 8 bases between. The CDR3 sequence is 13 residues long. Germline values: CDR1 SGDLS, CDR2 YYNGEE. In nucleotides, the CDR3 is TGTGCCAGCAGCACCGGGGACTCCTACGAGCAGTACTTC. This encodes CASSTGDSYEQYF.

This CDR3 reads CASSFFPGGNGYTF. In DNA form, the CDR3 reads TGTGCCAGCAGCTTTTTTCCAGGGGGAAATGGCTACACCTTC. This chain joins TRBV6-5 and TRBJ1-2; 7 bases are a match to TRBD1. Germline CDR1 is MNHEY and CDR2 is SVGAGI. The trim removed 6 bases at V and 6 bases at J, leaving 10 bases unmatched. The length of the CDR3 is 14 residues.

The chain is built from TRBV7-9 and TRBJ2-7, with 11 positions matching TRBD1. The CDR3 has 15 residues. J lost 6 bases, V lost 4 bases, and 8 bases had no gene match. CDR1 SEHNR and CDR2 FQNEAQ come from the germline V gene (reference sequence). Here the CDR3 reads CASSYEGQGALEQYF. CDR3 coding DNA: TGTGCCAGCAGCTATGAAGGACAGGGGGCCCTCGAGCAGTACTTC. Filled out from reference TRBV7-9 and TRBJ2-7, the complete variable domain reads DTGVSQNPRHKITKRGQNVTFRCDPISEHNRLYWYRQTLGQGPEFLTYFQNEAQLEKSRLLSDRFSAERPKGSFSTLEIQRTEQGDSAMYLCASSYEGQGALEQYFGPGTRLTVT.

The CDR3 reads CSGKLAGAYNEQFF. In DNA, the CDR3 is TGCAGCGGTAAGCTAGCGGGGGCCTACAATGAGCAGTTCTTC. This chain links TRBV29-1 with TRBJ2-1, with TRBD2 matching 10 bases. Germline CDR1 reads SQVTM; CDR2 reads ANQGSEA. This CDR3 spans 14 amino acids. The junction had 5 bases not matched to a gene; V was cut back by 7 bases and J by 2 bases.

The chain uses TRBV11-3 and TRBJ1-1, with D possibly TRBD1 on 5 matching bases. Trimming stripped 3 bases from V and 1 base from J, with 15 bases between. This CDR3 contains 16 residues. Germline CDR1 and CDR2: SGHNT and YENEEA. The CDR3 loop reads CASSFSRDGENTEAFF. The DNA for the CDR3 is TGTGCCAGCAGCTTTTCCCGGGACGGAGAGAACACTGAAGCTTTCTTT.

The chain couples TRBV7-3 to TRBJ2-3; maybe TRBD1 (5 bases). The CDR3 sequence is 13 residues long. Trimming removed 5 bases at V and 2 bases at J, with 8 bases between. Germline loops: CDR1 SGHTA, CDR2 FQGTGA. The CDR3 bases are TGTGCCAGCAGCCCCAGGGACACAGATACGCAGTATTTT. This codes for CASSPRDTDTQYF.

This chain links TRBV7-2 with TRBJ1-4; no clear D gene. Germline V CDR1 and CDR2: SGHTA, FQGNSA. This CDR3 is 15 amino acids long. V was shortened by 5 bases and J by 3 bases, with 13 bases between the two germline ends. The CDR3 protein is CASSDRFAANEKLFF. CDR3 nucleotides: TGTGCCAGCAGCGATCGATTTGCAGCTAATGAAAAACTGTTTTTT.

This sequence joins TRBV6-4 and TRBJ2-1; 8 bases agree with TRBD1. Trimming at V came to 5 bases and at J to 7 bases, leaving 7 bases not matched to a gene. The germline gives CDR1 MRHNA, CDR2 SNTAGT. The CDR3 runs 14 residues. Here the CDR3 DNA reads TGTGCCAGCAGTCTATGGACAGGGCATAATGAGCAGTTCTTC. The encoded protein is CASSLWTGHNEQFF.

This clone was counted a few times. The chain has TRBV2 and TRBJ2-2, with D possibly being TRBD1 (6 bases). With 6 bases removed from V and 0 bases from J, the gap between germline ends came to 11 bases. This CDR3 is 15 amino acids long. CDR1 and CDR2 from the germline V gene are SNHLY and FYNNEI. CDR3 DNA sequence: TGTGCCAGCAGGGACAGTATAGCGAACACCGGGGAGCTGTTTTTT. This codes for CASRDSIANTGELFF.

The chain employs TRBV27 and TRBJ2-1; unclear D gene. The V gene's germline CDR1 is MNHEY and CDR2 SMNVEV (reference sequence). The length of the CDR3 is 16 residues. V was clipped by 5 bases and J by 3 bases, with 17 bases between them. The CDR3 region has the DNA TGTGCCAGCAGTGGGGTGGTGAGCCAGGACTACAATGAGCAGTTCTTC. Its protein product is CASSGVVSQDYNEQFF.

This clone was found once. The chain is built from TRBV28 and TRBJ2-5, with D perhaps TRBD1 or TRBD2 (5 bases each). Germline V CDR1 and CDR2: MDHEN, SYDVKM. Trimming removed 3 bases from V and 4 bases from J, with 9 bases in between. The CDR3 has 13 residues. This chain's CDR3 is CASSFEGRETQYF. The CDR3 DNA sequence: TGTGCCAGCAGTTTTGAGGGGAGAGAGACCCAGTACTTC.

V and J are TRBV27 and TRBJ2-2, with D perhaps matching TRBD2 (6 bases). Germline V gene lookup returns CDR1 MNHEY and CDR2 SMNVEV (reference sequence). The CDR3 runs 16 residues. Trimming removed 5 bases from V and 3 bases from J, with 16 bases in between. The CDR3 DNA sequence: TGTGCCAGCAGTCCTATCGAACTAGCCCACACCGGGGAGCTGTTTTTT. Its translation is CASSPIELAHTGELFF.

The chain links TRBV7-9 to TRBJ2-7; weak D call: TRBD1 (5 bases). Germline loops: CDR1 SEHNR, CDR2 FQNEAQ (reference sequence). The germline V and J ends were trimmed by 6 bases and 5 bases, with 17 bases remaining between them. This CDR3 has 14 residues. CDR3 residues: CASSPAGLSNEQYF. The CDR3 DNA sequence: TGTGCCAGCAGTCCTGCAGGGTTAAGCAACGAGCAGTACTTC.

The V and J genes are TRBV19 and TRBJ1-6; a weak D match, TRBD1 (6 bases). CDR3 size: 14 residues. Germline V gene sequence: CDR1 LNHDA, CDR2 SQIVND (reference sequence). V was shortened by 6 bases and J by 8 bases, with 14 bases between the two germline ends. In DNA, the CDR3 is TGTGCCAGTAGCTGGGAACAGGGATATTCACCCCTCCACTTT. Translating it yields CASSWEQGYSPLHF.

This clone was counted between two and nine times. The J gene is TRBJ1-6, the V gene TRBV7-9; D possibly corresponds to TRBD1 (6 bases). V lost 4 bases and J 2 bases, leaving 12 bases between the germline ends. Germline V CDR1 and CDR2: SEHNR, FQNEAQ (reference sequence). The length of the CDR3 is 16 residues. The CDR3 spells CASSSPGQTYNSPLHF. CDR3 coding DNA: TGTGCCAGCAGCTCACCGGGACAAACCTATAATTCACCCCTCCACTTT.

This clone was seen only a few times. The gene calls are TRBV7-6 and TRBJ1-3; weak D call: TRBD1 (6 bases). This CDR3 region has 18 residues. The germline V and J ends were trimmed by 2 bases and 2 bases, with 19 bases remaining between them. The V gene's germline CDR1 is SGHVS and CDR2 FNYEAQ. CDR3 amino acids: CASSLRTSGDRTGNTIYF. CDR3 in DNA: TGTGCCAGCAGCTTACGCACATCAGGGGATAGGACTGGAAACACCATATATTTT.

This clone was detected only once. The gene calls are TRBV27 and TRBJ2-7; 12 nucleotides agree with TRBD2. The CDR3 runs 14 residues. Looked up from germline, CDR1 is MNHEY and CDR2 is SMNVEV (reference sequence). With V trimmed by 5 bases and J by 7 bases, 6 bases remained unmatched. CDR3 nucleotides: TGTGCCAGCAGTCCCGGACTAGCGGGGAGGGAGCAGTACTTC. Its translation: CASSPGLAGREQYF.